Described below is a single T cell receptor (beta chain) sequence and its context. This sample is drawn from a study of OX40 agonist ivuxolimab in advanced cancers. Generated by immunoSEQ multiplex PCR, the TCRdb table keeps only in-frame clones and is missing some. The sample holds 55,000 to 85,000 clones; around 90% are singletons and the top ten take approximately 0.3%. Sample: CD4+ or CD8+ T cells sorted from blood, taken in a trial of the OX40 agonist ivuxolimab. The source is an adult with an advanced solid tumor such as melanoma, head and neck, liver or kidney cancer.

Here the CDR3 reads CASSLGQGTIYSNQPQHF. The CDR3 coding sequence is TGTGCCAGCAGCTTGGGACAGGGAACCATTTATAGCAATCAGCCCCAGCATTTT. The chain is built from TRBV5-8 and TRBJ1-5, with 7 bases aligning to TRBD1. V lost 0 bases to trimming and J lost 0 bases; unmatched junction nucleotides: 9. CDR1 and CDR2 (germline): SGHTS, YDEGEE. This CDR3 has 18 residues.